This T cell receptor (beta chain) stems from a study of cytomegalovirus exposure and HLA in healthy donors. Regarding the study as a whole: 87-base-pair reads could not separate some V segments, including TRBV6-2 and TRBV6-3. It was taken for granted in presence/absence analyses that sequencing depth across donors was roughly uniform. Earlier findings revealed that most TCR beta V segments proved productive either about 87% or about 30% of the time.

The V segment lost 3 bases and the J segment 5 bases; nucleotides outside the gene matches: 5. This CDR3 comprises 15 residues. Germline V CDR1 and CDR2: SNHLY, FYNNEI. PCR involved 60 Vbeta and 13 Jbeta primers. Measured with immunoSEQ multiplex PCR; TCRdb has only the in-frame clones, and not every one. The sample includes fewer than 200,000 clones, approximately 85% seen only once; the top ten take about 2.5%. This clone was seen a handful of times. Its antigen remains unidentified. The chain couples TRBV2 to TRBJ2-1, with 9 bases lining up with TRBD1. The clonotype comes from a man aged 25 to 45 in good health and CMV-seropositive. Sequencing was carried out using PBMCs. CDR3 in amino acids: CASSETGGKNNEQFF. The CDR3 bases are TGTGCCAGCAGTGAGACAGGGGGTAAGAACAATGAGCAGTTCTTC.